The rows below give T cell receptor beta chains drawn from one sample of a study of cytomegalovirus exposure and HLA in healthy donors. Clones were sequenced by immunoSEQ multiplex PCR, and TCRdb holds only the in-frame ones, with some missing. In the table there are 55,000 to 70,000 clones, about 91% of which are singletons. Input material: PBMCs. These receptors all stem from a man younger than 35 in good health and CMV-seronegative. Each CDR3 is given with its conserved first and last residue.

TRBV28 CASSLGTANTEAFF
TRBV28 CASSFRNEQFF
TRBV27 CASKEASTEAFF
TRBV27 CASSFASGEGFDEQFF
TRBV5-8 CASSLGAAGEKLFF
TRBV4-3 CASSQDQGGSGEQFF
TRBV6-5 CASSYSRASGHNEQFF
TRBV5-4 CASSGTRAGGEETQYF
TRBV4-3 CASSPRGTVHSTDTQYF
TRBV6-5 CASSYSGSYEQYF
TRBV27 CASSFPGTSGSYEQYF
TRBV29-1 CSVTAGTDTQYF
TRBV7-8 CASSPRTGQTNQPQHF
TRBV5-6 CASSFRGTIQQYF